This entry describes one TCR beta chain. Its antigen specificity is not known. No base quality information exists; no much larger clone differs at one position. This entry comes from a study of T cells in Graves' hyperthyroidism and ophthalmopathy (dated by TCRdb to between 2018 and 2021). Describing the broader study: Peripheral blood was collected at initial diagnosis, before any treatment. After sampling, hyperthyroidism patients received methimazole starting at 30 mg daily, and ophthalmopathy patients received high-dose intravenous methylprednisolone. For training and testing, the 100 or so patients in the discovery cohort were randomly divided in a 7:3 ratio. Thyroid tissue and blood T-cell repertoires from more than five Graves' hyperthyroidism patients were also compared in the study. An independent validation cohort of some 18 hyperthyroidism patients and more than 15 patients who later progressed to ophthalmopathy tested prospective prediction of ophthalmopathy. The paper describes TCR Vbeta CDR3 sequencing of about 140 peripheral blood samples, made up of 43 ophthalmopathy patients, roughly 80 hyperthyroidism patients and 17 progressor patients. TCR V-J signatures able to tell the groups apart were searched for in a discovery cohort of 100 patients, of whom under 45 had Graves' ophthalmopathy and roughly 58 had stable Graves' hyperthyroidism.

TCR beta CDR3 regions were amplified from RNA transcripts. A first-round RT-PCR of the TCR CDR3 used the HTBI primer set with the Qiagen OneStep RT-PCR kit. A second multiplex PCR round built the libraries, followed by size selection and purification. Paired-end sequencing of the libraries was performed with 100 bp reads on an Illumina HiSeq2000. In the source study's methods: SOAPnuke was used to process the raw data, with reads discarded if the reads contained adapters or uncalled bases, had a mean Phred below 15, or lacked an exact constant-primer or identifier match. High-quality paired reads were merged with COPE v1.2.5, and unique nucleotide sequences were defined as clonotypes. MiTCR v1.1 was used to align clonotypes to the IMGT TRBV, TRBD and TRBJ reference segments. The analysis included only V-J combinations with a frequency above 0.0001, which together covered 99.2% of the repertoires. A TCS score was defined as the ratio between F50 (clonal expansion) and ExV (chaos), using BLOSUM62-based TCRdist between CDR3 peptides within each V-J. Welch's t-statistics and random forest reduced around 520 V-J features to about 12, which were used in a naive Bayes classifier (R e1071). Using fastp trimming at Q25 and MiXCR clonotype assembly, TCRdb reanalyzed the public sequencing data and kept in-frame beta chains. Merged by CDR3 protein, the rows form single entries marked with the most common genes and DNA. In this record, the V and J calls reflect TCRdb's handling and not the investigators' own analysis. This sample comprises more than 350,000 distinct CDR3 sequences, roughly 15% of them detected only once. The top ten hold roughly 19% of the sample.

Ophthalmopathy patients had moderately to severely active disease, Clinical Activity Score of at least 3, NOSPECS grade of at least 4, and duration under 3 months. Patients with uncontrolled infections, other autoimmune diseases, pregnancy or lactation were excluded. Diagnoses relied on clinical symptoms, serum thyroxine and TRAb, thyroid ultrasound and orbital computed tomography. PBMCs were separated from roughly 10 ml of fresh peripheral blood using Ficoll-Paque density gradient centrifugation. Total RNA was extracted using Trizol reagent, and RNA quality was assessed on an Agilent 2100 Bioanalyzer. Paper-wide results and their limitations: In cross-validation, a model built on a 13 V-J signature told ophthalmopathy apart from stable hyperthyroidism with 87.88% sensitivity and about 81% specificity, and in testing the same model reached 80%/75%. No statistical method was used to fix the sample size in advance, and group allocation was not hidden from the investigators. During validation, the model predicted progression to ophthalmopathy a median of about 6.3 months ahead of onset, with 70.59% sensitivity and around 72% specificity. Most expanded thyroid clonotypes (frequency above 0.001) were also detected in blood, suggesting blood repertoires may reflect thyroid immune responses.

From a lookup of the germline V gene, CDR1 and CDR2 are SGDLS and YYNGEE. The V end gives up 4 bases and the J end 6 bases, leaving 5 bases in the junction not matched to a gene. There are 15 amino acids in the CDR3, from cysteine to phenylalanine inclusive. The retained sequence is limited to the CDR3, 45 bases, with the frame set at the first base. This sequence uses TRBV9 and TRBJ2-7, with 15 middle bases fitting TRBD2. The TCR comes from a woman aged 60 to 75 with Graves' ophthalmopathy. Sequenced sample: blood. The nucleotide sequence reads TGTGCCAGCAGCCCCGGGACTAGCGGGGGGTGCGAGCAGTACTTC. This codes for CASSPGTSGGCEQYF.